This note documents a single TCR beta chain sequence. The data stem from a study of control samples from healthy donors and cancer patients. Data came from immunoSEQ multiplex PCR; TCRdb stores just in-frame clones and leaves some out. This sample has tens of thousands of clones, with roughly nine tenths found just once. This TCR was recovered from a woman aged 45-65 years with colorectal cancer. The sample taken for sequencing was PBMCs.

CDR3 nucleotide sequence: TGTGCCAGCAGCCCTGGACAAAGGGGGGAGACCCAGTACTTC. It translates to CASSPGQRGETQYF. The chain combines TRBV7-2 with TRBJ2-5; D may be TRBD1 (6 bases). Trimming removed 5 bases at V and 5 bases at J, with 15 bases between. Germline loops: CDR1 SGHTA, CDR2 FQGNSA. The CDR3 consists of 14 residues.